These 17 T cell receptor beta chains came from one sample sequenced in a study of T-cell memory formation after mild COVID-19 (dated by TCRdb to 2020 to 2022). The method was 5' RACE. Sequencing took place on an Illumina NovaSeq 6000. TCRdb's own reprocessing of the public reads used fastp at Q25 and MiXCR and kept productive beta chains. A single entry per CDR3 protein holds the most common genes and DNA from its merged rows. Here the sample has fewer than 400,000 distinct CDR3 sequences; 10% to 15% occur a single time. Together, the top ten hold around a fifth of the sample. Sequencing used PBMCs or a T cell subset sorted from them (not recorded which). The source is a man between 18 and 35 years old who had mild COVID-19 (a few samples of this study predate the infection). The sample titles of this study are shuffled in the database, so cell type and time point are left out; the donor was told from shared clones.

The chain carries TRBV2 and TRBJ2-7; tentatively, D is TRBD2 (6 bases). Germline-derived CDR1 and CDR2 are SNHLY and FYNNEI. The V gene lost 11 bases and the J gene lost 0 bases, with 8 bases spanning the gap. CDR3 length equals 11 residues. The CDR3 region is CAVGSSYEQYV. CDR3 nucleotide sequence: TGTGCCGTCGGGAGCTCCTACGAGCAGTACGTC.

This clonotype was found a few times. Written as DNA, the CDR3 is TGCGCCAGCAGCTTGGGAGACGGCGGAGGTCAGAATTCACCCCTCCACTTT. It translates to CASSLGDGGGQNSPLHF. The chain is built from TRBV5-1 and TRBJ1-6; D remains ambiguous. V shed 0 bases and J shed 7 bases, with 17 bases lying between them. The germline V gene encodes CDR1 SGHRS and CDR2 YFSETQ. This CDR3 spans 17 amino acids.

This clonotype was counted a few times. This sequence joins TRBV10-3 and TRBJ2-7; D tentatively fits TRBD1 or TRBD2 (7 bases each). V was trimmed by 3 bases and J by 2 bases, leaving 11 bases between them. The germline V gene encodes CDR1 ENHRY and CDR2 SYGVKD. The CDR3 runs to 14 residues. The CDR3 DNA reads TGTGCCATCAGTGACCAGGGGGGGACCTACGAGCAGTACTTC. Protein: CAISDQGGTYEQYF.

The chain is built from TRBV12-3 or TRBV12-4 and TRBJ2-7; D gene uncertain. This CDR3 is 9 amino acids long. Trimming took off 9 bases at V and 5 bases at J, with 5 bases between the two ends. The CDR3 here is CARKNEQYF. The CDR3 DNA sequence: TGTGCCAGGAAAAACGAGCAGTACTTC.

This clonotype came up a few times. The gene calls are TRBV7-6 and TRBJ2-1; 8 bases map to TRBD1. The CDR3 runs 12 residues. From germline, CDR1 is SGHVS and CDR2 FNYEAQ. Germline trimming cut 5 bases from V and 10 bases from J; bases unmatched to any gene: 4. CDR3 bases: TGTGCCAGCAGCACAGGGGGATGGGAGCAGTTCTTC. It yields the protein CASSTGGWEQFF.

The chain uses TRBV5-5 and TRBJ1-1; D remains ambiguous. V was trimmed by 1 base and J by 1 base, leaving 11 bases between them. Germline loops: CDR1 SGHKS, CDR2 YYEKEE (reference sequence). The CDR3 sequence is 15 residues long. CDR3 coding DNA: TGTGCCAGCAGCTTGCTGGCAGTGGGGAACACTGAAGCTTTCTTT. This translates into CASSLLAVGNTEAFF.

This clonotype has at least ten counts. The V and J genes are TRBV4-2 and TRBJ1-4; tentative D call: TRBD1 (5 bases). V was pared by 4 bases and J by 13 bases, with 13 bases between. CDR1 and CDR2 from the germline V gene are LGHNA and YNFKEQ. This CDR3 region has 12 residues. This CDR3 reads CASSRNDRRLFF. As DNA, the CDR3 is TGTGCCAGCAGCCGAAACGACAGAAGACTGTTTTTT.

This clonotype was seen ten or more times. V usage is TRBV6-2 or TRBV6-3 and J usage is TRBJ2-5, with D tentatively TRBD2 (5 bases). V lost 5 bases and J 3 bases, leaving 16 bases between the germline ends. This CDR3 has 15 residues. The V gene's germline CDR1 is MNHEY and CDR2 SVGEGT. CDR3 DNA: TGTGCCAGCAGTGTAGTCCGGGAATTTGAAGAGACCCAGTACTTC. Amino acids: CASSVVREFEETQYF.

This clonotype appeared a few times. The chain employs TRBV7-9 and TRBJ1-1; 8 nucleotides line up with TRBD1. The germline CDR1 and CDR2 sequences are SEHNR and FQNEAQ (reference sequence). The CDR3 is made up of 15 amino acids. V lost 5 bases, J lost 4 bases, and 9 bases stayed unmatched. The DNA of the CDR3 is TGTGCCAGCAGCAGGTCAGGGGGCGGAGGCACTGAAGCTTTCTTT. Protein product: CASSRSGGGGTEAFF. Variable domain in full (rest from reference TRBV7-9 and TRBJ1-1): DTGVSQNPRHKITKRGQNVTFRCDPISEHNRLYWYRQTLGQGPEFLTYFQNEAQLEKSRLLSDRFSAERPKGSFSTLEIQRTEQGDSAMYLCASSRSGGGGTEAFFGQGTRLTVV.

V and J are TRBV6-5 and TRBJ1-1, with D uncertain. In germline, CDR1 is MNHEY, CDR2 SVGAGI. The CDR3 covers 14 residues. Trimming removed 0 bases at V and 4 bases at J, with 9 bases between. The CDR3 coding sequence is TGTGCCAGCAGTTACTCAAGGTCAGGCACTGAAGCTTTCTTT. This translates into CASSYSRSGTEAFF.

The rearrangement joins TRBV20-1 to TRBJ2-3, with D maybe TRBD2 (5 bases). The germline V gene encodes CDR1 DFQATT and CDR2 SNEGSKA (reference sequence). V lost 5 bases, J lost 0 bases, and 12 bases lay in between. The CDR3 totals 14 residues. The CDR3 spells CSAQEGGSTDTQYF. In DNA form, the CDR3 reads TGCAGTGCTCAGGAAGGAGGTAGCACAGATACGCAGTATTTT.

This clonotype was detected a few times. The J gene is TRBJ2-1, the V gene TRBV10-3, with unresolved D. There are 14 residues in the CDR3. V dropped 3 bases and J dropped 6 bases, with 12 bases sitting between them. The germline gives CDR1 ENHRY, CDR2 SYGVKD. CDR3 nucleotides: TGTGCCATCAGTGACGGCTTCATCGGCAATGAGCAGTTCTTC. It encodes CAISDGFIGNEQFF.

In DNA form, the CDR3 reads TGCGCCAGCAGCTTCGCCGGGACCCTCAACATTCAGTACTTC. Translation: CASSFAGTLNIQYF. This chain uses TRBV5-1 with TRBJ2-4; D possibly matches TRBD1 or TRBD2 (5 bases each). The CDR3 covers 14 residues. Trimming left V 2 bases short and J 7 bases short, with 13 bases between. The germline V gene has CDR1 SGHRS and CDR2 YFSETQ.

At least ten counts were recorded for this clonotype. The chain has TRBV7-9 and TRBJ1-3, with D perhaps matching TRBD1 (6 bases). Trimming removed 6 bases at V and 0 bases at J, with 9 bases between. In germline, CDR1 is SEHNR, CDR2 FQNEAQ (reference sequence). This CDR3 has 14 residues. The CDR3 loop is CASSWTASGNTIYF. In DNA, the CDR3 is TGTGCCAGCAGTTGGACAGCCTCTGGAAACACCATATATTTT.

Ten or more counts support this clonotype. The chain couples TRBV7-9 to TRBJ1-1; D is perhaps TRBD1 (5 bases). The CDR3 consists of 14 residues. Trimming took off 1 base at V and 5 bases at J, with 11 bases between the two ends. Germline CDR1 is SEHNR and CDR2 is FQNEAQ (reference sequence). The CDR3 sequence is CASSLVGQATEAFF. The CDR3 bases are TGTGCCAGCAGCTTAGTGGGGCAGGCTACTGAAGCTTTCTTT.

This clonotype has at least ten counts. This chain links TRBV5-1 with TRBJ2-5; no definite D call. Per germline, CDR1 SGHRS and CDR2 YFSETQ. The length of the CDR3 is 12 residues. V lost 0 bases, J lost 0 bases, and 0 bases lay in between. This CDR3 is CASSLDQETQYF. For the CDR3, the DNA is TGCGCCAGCAGCTTGGACCAAGAGACCCAGTACTTC.

The CDR3 sequence: CASSLGDPNTQYF. The CDR3, as DNA: TGTGCCAGCAGCTTAGGGGACCCGAATACGCAGTATTTT. The gene calls are TRBV11-2 and TRBJ2-3, with D possibly called TRBD1 or TRBD2 (5 bases each). The germline gives CDR1 SGHAT, CDR2 FQNNGV. V shed 1 base and J shed 7 bases, with 9 bases lying between them. The CDR3 contains 13 residues.